This T cell receptor beta chain comes out of a study of neoadjuvant anti-PD-1 for oral cavity cancer (dated by TCRdb to the early 2020s). Context from the whole study: Before curative-intent surgical resection, most patients were given three to four biweekly doses of nivolumab at 3 mg/kg. Patients who did not progress were given a fourth nivolumab dose at about day 43 and had definitive surgical resection on days 50-56. The parent correlative cohort had around 11 patients and a response rate of over 25%. Under RECIST 1.1, a patient counted as a responder if showing complete response, partial response or stable disease, and as a non-responder if showing progression. Beyond this particular receptor, the publication reports: After neoadjuvant nivolumab, significantly higher T cell clonality (Gini index) was found within PBMCs in non-responders than in responders. TCR analyses included only a few patients per response group, and the authors called for larger cohorts for validation. Higher pretreatment blood Treg/Th17 ratios correlated with higher pretreatment blood TCRbeta clonality and lower post-treatment tumor TCRbeta clonality.

The germline ends are 7 bases apart after V is trimmed by 0 bases and J by 0 bases. From the cysteine through the phenylalanine, the CDR3 covers 15 amino acids. This entry keeps only the CDR3 DNA: 45 bases, framed from base 1. Via the germline V gene, CDR1 is SGHRS and CDR2 YFSETQ. This clone was observed a handful of times. Its antigen is currently not known. Base qualities are not at hand, and no much larger clone is one base apart. The intended sense of this specimen's time point label: after neoadjuvant nivolumab, at surgical resection. The patients had newly diagnosed stage II-IVA oral cavity squamous cell carcinoma and had not received any prior systemic or radiation treatment. The cohort was composed of patients with HPV-negative, locally advanced oral cavity squamous cell carcinoma. Peripheral blood mononuclear cells were analyzed directly and were not maintained or expanded in culture. Samples came from a longitudinal correlative study of a single-arm phase II trial of neoadjuvant nivolumab in oral cavity squamous cell carcinoma. Subject-matched pre- and post-treatment PBMCs and tumors from three responders and three non-responders underwent genomic DNA-based TCRbeta sequencing. Peripheral blood mononuclear cells were collected before nivolumab treatment and were collected again after treatment, at the time of surgery. The Maxwell RSC DNA from Cells kit was used to extract genomic DNA from PBMCs.

For deep sequencing of PBMC libraries, mostly 450 to 500 ng of input genomic DNA was used, and six replicates were run per sample. The immunoSEQ hsTCRbeta kit was used to prepare TCRbeta libraries, following the manufacturer's instructions. The completed libraries were mixed into a single pool at 3 nM, then sequenced with an Illumina NovaSeq 6000 S4 flow cell. The study's own analysis went as follows. The immunoSEQ Analyzer was used for raw data preprocessing and quality control. The analysis was restricted to productive rearrangements, with each unique CDR3 amino acid sequence defining a clonotype. Repertoire clonality was estimated as the Gini-Simpson index, which was computed with the R package tcR. Student's t test was used to compare Gini indices, while Pearson correlation assessed associations with tumor size change. Sourced from immuneACCESS, this table was stored by TCRdb with only in-frame sequences that have V and J called. A share of the clones is absent; for the studies checked, an unresolved V gene accounts for under half, and the remainder has no known explanation. V and J calls and clone size are as listed in that table; D and trimming were resolved from the DNA. In all, the sample holds roughly 15,000 clones, and 76% of those were seen once. The top ten clonotypes cover around 2.2% of the sample.

The chain uses TRBV5-1 and TRBJ2-1, with an unclear D gene assignment. The source was PBMCs, collected after nivolumab (anti-PD-1) treatment. This receptor was obtained from a person between 35 and 79 years old with oral cavity squamous cell carcinoma. The CDR3 amino acid sequence is: CASSLDQPSYNEQFF. DNA sequence: TGCGCCAGCAGCTTGGACCAGCCCTCCTACAATGAGCAGTTCTTC.